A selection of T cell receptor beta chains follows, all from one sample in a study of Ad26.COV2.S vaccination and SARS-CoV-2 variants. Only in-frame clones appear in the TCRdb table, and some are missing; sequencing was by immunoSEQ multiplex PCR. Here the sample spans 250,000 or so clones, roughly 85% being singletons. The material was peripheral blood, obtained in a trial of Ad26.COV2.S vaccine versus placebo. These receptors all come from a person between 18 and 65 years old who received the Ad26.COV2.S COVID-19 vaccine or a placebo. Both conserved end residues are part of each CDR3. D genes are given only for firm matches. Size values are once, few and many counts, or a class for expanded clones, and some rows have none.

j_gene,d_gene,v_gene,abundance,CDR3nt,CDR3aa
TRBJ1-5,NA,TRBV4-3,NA,TGCGCCAGCAGCCAGGATGTTCAGGGGAATCAGCCCCAGCATTTT,CASSQDVQGNQPQHF
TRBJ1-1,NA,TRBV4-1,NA,TGCGCCAGCAGCCGAGTGGGCACTGAAGCTTTCTTT,CASSRVGTEAFF
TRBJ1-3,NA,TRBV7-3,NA,TGTGCCAGCAGCAGGGACCGAGGAAACACCATATATTTT,CASSRDRGNTIYF
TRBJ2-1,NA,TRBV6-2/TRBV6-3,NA,TGTGCCAGCAGTTACAGGCGGGTCGACAATGAGCAGTTCTTC,CASSYRRVDNEQFF
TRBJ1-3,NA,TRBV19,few,TGTGCCAGTATGAGGGCCCTCTACGGGGGAAACACCATATATTTT,CASMRALYGGNTIYF
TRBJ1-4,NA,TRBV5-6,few,TGTGCCAGCAGTTTCCAGGGGCCGGGTGAAAAACTGTTTTTT,CASSFQGPGEKLFF
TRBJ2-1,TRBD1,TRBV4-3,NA,TGCGCCAGCAGCCAAGGCAGGGGGTACTCCTACAATGAGCAGTTCTTC,CASSQGRGYSYNEQFF
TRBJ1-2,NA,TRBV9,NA,TGTGCCAGCAGCGTAGATCTTTTTTGGGCCGACGGCTACACCTTC,CASSVDLFWADGYTF
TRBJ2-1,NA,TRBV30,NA,TGTGCCTGGAGTATTGGTTACAATGAGCAGTTCTTC,CAWSIGYNEQFF
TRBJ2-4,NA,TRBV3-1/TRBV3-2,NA,TGTGCCAGCAGCCAAGATCTCTACAGGGATGATCAGTACTTC,CASSQDLYRDDQYF
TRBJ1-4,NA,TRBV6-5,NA,TGTGCCAGCAGTTACGGGTACCCAAGGAATGAAAAACTGTTTTTT,CASSYGYPRNEKLFF
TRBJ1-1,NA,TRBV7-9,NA,TGTGCCAGCAGCTTAGCTTCGGGGGCTAGGGCTTTCTTT,CASSLASGARAFF
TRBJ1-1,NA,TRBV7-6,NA,TGTGCCAGCAGCTTAGCGCGGGGGGTGAACACTGAAGCTTTCTTT,CASSLARGVNTEAFF
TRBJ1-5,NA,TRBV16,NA,TGTGCCAGCAGCCGGGGCCCAGGGAAAGACAATCAGCCCCAGCATTTT,CASSRGPGKDNQPQHF
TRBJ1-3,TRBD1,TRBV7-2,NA,TGTGCCAGCAGCTCGACAGGGGCGAGAAACACCATATATTTT,CASSSTGARNTIYF
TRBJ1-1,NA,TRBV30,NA,TGTGCCGCACAAAGGGCGCGGGAAGCTTTCTTT,CAAQRAREAFF
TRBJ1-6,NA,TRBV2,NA,TGTGCCAGCAGTCCACCTCCGGGCATTCGGTCCTATAATTCACCCCTCCACTTT,CASSPPPGIRSYNSPLHF
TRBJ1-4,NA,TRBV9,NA,TGTGCCAGCAGCCTCGGAGGGATGGGACGGGATGAAAAACTGTTTTTT,CASSLGGMGRDEKLFF
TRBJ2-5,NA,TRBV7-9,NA,TGTGCCAGCAGCTTAATACGGTCCAAGGGGGACCAAGAGACCCAGTACTTC,CASSLIRSKGDQETQYF
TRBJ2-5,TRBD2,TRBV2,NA,TGTGCCAGCAAGCATAACCGGGCAGGGAGGGAAGAGACCCAGTACTTC,CASKHNRAGREETQYF
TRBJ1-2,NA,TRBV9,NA,TGTGCCAGCAGCCCCGACGGGATTAACTATGGCTACACCTTC,CASSPDGINYGYTF
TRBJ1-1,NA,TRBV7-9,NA,TGTGCCAGCAGCGTTCAGGGGCTGGGGACTGAAGCTTTCTTT,CASSVQGLGTEAFF
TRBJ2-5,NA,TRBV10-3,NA,TGTGCCATCAGTGCCCACGGGACAACAGAGACCCAGTACTTC,CAISAHGTTETQYF
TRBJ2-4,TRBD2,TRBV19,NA,TGTGCCAGTAGTGGGGGGAGGGCGAGGTCGGGGAAAAACATTCAGTACTTC,CASSGGRARSGKNIQYF
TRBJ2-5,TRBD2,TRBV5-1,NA,TGCGCCAGCAGCTTCAGCGGGAGGGCCGTAGAGACCCAGTACTTC,CASSFSGRAVETQYF
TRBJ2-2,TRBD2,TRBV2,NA,TGTGCCAGCAGTGTGCCCGACGGGGGGACGAACACCGGGGAGCTGTTTTTT,CASSVPDGGTNTGELFF
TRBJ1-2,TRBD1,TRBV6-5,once,TGTGCCAGCTTGGAACCGGGACAGCTACTTTATGGCTACACCTTC,CASLEPGQLLYGYTF
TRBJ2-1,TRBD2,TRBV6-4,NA,TGTGCCAGCAGTGACTCAGATGTAATAGCGGGGGGCCCCAGCGAGCAGTTCTTC,CASSDSDVIAGGPSEQFF
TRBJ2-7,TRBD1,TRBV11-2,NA,TGTGCCAGCAGCTCGATGGGACAGGGAAACTACGAGCAGTACTTC,CASSSMGQGNYEQYF
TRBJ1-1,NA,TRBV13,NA,TGTGCCAGCAGCTTAGGTCAGGGGAACACTGAAGCTTTCTTT,CASSLGQGNTEAFF
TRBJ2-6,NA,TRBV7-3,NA,TGTGCCAGCAGCTTAGGGGCATCTGGGGCCAACGTCCTGACTTTC,CASSLGASGANVLTF